This T cell receptor (beta chain) stems from a study of molecular identifiers for immune sequencing clone quantification (dated by TCRdb to 2017 to 2018). Regarding the study in general: For a replicate experiment, the RNA from either approximately 20,000 or 100,000 naive CD8 T cells was divided into five aliquots, and four of those aliquots went on to sequencing. This methods study used CD8 T cells to benchmark TCR RNA copy counting and molecular-identifier clustering-based TCR repertoire sequencing (MIDCIRS). Study-wide findings and limitations: Modeling gave about three recovered TCR RNA copies per cell versus approximately 10 by digital PCR, implying approximately 32% capture efficiency. Highly expanded clone sizes could be underestimated because identical TCR molecules may share a barcode. Naive libraries contained spiked-in Jurkat TCR RNA (around eleven copies' worth), which is not part of the donor repertoire. Without barcode sub-clustering, chimeric consensus sequences inflated TCR diversity; chimeras reached as high as 47%. In CMV-specific effector cells, clones with more than 20 RNA copies accounted for over 97% of molecules, whereas in naive cells such clones accounted for under 1%. Even against a background of around 900,000 naive CD8 T cells, spiked-in Jurkat TCR RNA amounting to a single cell's worth was reported to be detectable.

Many counts were recorded for this clonotype. Its antigen is still unknown. Qualities for individual bases were not recorded, and no much larger clone is one base off. V gives up 0 bases and J gives up 2 bases, and the segment between their germline ends measures 8 bases. Via the germline V gene, CDR1 is SGDLS and CDR2 YYNGEE. From cysteine to phenylalanine, the CDR3 is 15 amino acids long. Kept here is only the CDR3 DNA, which spans 45 bases and is read in frame from base 1. The library was produced with PCR. Sequencing instrument: Illumina HiSeq 4000. Preparation of bulk TCR libraries followed a previously described approach, with the TCR primers listed in Table S5. The Qiagen AllPrep DNA/RNA kit was used to purify total RNA. Before analysis, reads from multiple sequencing runs of the same library were pooled. In the authors' own workflow: Only reads with exact TCR constant sequence were kept, trimmed to 150 nt, and grouped by their 12-nt molecular barcodes. Reads in each barcode group were sub-clustered using a 15% Levenshtein threshold, and a quality-weighted consensus sequence was built for each RNA molecule. Non-functional sequences were removed, as were lower-count sequences one edit away from another. Based on fitting two negative binomial distributions, any barcode sub-cluster with under 20% of the maximum read count was discarded. TCRdb passed the public sequencing reads through fastp at Q25 and MiXCR, retaining productive beta sequences. Duplicate CDR3 protein sequences are folded into a single record with the most common DNA and genes. TCRdb, not the authors, supplied the V and J calls. For this sample the table gives more than 300,000 distinct CDR3 sequences, of which over 20% were detected only once. In total, the top ten clones hold 0.81% of the sample.

Naive CD8 T cell libraries were made from approximately 20,000 to 1,000,000 sorted cells using 10%, 30% or 50% of purified RNA. On a BD FACSAria II, naive CD8 T cells were FACS-sorted as CD8+CD4-CCR7+CD45RA+ and collected into RLT Plus buffer. To test detection sensitivity, Jurkat RNA equivalent to more than eight TCR copies was spiked into samples of about 20,000-1,100,000 naive CD8 T cells. Enrichment of CD8 T cells was performed with RosetteSep CD8+ T Cell Enrichment Cocktail and Ficoll-Paque, after which ACK red cell lysis was carried out. Input material: naive CD8+ T cells from blood, with Jurkat cell RNA spiked in. The sample's cell subset or site label, decoded: FACS-sorted CD8+CD4-CCR7+CD45RA+ naive T cells. The sequence derives from a human donor in good health. Some libraries in this study had Jurkat cell RNA spiked in. This sequence uses TRBV9 and TRBJ2-2; the D gene identity is not certain. The DNA sequence is given as TGTGCCAGCAGCGTAGTGACCGAAAACACCGGGGAGCTGTTTTTT. Translated, it gives CASSVVTENTGELFF. This CDR3, with the reference TRBV9 and TRBJ2-2 proteins standing in past its ends, gives the full variable domain DSGVTQTPKHLITATGQRVTLRCSPRSGDLSVYWYQQSLDQGLQFLIQYYNGEERAKGNILERFSAQQFPDLHSELNLSSLELGDSALYFCASSVVTENTGELFFGEGSRLTVL.